This T cell receptor beta chain derives from a study of T cells in tuberculosis. Profiling relied on immunoSEQ multiplex PCR, and the TCRdb table lists in-frame clones only, not all of them. The sample yields over 20,000 clones, 97% seen once. The CDR3 totals 16 residues. Germline V lookup: CDR1 LGHNT, CDR2 FRNRAP. The ends lost 5 bases at V and 7 bases at J; junction bases unmatched: 9. Sequenced input: PBMCs. The V call is TRBV12-5, the J call TRBJ1-5; 12 nucleotides align to TRBD1. This sequence originates from a donor aged 5-35 years with latent tuberculosis or without tuberculosis infection. CDR3: CASGLSRDRGQQPQHF. The CDR3 DNA is TGTGCTAGTGGTCTGTCCCGGGACAGGGGGCAACAGCCCCAGCATTTT.